Listed below are T cell receptor beta chains from one sample, sequenced in a study of blood T cell repertoires in COVID-19. Profiling relied on immunoSEQ multiplex PCR, and the TCRdb table lists in-frame clones only, not all of them. The sample includes about 180,000 clones, over 70% of them seen just once. Material for sequencing was PBMCs or T cells enriched from blood (not recorded which). These TCRs come from a woman aged 40 to 50 with acute COVID-19. CDR3s include the opening cysteine and the closing phenylalanine or tryptophan. The D gene is left open where the match is weak. A clone size is listed for some rows: how often the clone was seen (once, few, many), or a class if it is expanded.

clone_size: .; v_call: TRBV9; j_call: TRBJ2-3; d_call: TRBD2; cdr3_aa: CASSVTSGYTDTQYF; cdr3_nt: TGTGCCAGCAGCGTAACTAGCGGTTACACAGATACGCAGTATTTT
clone_size: .; v_call: TRBV5-1; j_call: TRBJ2-7; d_call: .; cdr3_aa: CASSSDSWNEQYF; cdr3_nt: TGCGCCAGCAGCTCTGACAGTTGGAACGAGCAGTACTTC
clone_size: .; v_call: TRBV5-4; j_call: TRBJ1-2; d_call: TRBD1; cdr3_aa: CASSGTGAYGYTF; cdr3_nt: TGTGCCAGCAGCGGGACAGGGGCCTATGGCTACACCTTC
clone_size: .; v_call: TRBV2; j_call: TRBJ1-5; d_call: TRBD1; cdr3_aa: CASSSNRGGSNQPQHF; cdr3_nt: TGTGCCAGCAGCTCCAACAGGGGCGGGAGCAATCAGCCCCAGCATTTT
clone_size: .; v_call: TRBV7-2; j_call: TRBJ1-4; d_call: .; cdr3_aa: CASRGGEKLFF; cdr3_nt: TGTGCCAGCAGGGGGGGAGAAAAACTGTTTTTT
clone_size: once; v_call: TRBV5-1; j_call: TRBJ1-1; d_call: .; cdr3_aa: CASSLSQATEAFF; cdr3_nt: TGCGCCAGCAGCTTGTCTCAGGCCACTGAAGCTTTCTTT
clone_size: .; v_call: TRBV6-5; j_call: TRBJ2-1; d_call: .; cdr3_aa: CASSYSFTGGGNEQFF; cdr3_nt: TGTGCCAGCAGTTACTCGTTTACAGGGGGGGGCAATGAGCAGTTCTTC
clone_size: .; v_call: TRBV9; j_call: TRBJ2-5; d_call: .; cdr3_aa: CASSRGGGYQETQYF; cdr3_nt: TGTGCCAGCAGCAGGGGAGGAGGGTACCAAGAGACCCAGTACTTC
clone_size: few; v_call: TRBV19; j_call: TRBJ1-6; d_call: TRBD1; cdr3_aa: CASRGTGLPGGPLHF; cdr3_nt: TGTGCCAGTAGAGGGACAGGGCTACCCGGTGGACCCCTCCACTTT
clone_size: .; v_call: TRBV7-3; j_call: TRBJ1-5; d_call: .; cdr3_aa: CASSLYRDQPQHF; cdr3_nt: TGTGCCAGCAGCTTATACAGGGATCAGCCCCAGCATTTT
clone_size: .; v_call: TRBV7-9; j_call: TRBJ2-3; d_call: .; cdr3_aa: CASSFQDTQYF; cdr3_nt: TGTGCCAGCAGCTTTCAAGATACGCAGTATTTT
clone_size: .; v_call: TRBV9; j_call: TRBJ2-5; d_call: .; cdr3_aa: CASSRGETQYF; cdr3_nt: TGTGCCAGCAGCCGCGGAGAGACCCAGTACTTC
clone_size: .; v_call: TRBV11-2; j_call: TRBJ1-1; d_call: .; cdr3_aa: CASSNKGGLNTEAFF; cdr3_nt: TGTGCCAGCAGCAACAAAGGGGGATTGAACACTGAAGCTTTCTTT
clone_size: .; v_call: TRBV5-6; j_call: TRBJ2-7; d_call: TRBD1; cdr3_aa: CASSSGTGYEQYF; cdr3_nt: TGTGCCAGCAGCTCCGGGACAGGGTATGAGCAGTACTTC
clone_size: .; v_call: TRBV29-1; j_call: TRBJ1-1; d_call: .; cdr3_aa: CSVVVYTEAFF; cdr3_nt: TGCAGCGTTGTAGTTTACACTGAAGCTTTCTTT
clone_size: .; v_call: TRBV30; j_call: TRBJ1-2; d_call: .; cdr3_aa: CAWSAGFNGYTF; cdr3_nt: TGTGCCTGGAGTGCAGGGTTTAACGGCTACACCTTC
clone_size: .; v_call: TRBV10-3; j_call: TRBJ2-7; d_call: .; cdr3_aa: CAIRSAGDSYEQYF; cdr3_nt: TGTGCCATCAGGTCAGCAGGGGACTCCTACGAGCAGTACTTC
clone_size: .; v_call: TRBV7-9; j_call: TRBJ2-1; d_call: .; cdr3_aa: CASSLAPGYNEQFF; cdr3_nt: TGTGCCAGCAGCTTAGCTCCAGGGTACAATGAGCAGTTCTTC
clone_size: .; v_call: TRBV21-1; j_call: TRBJ2-1; d_call: .; cdr3_aa: CASSKRLAGINEQFF; cdr3_nt: TGTGCCAGCAGCAAACGACTAGCGGGAATTAATGAGCAGTTCTTC
clone_size: .; v_call: TRBV19; j_call: TRBJ2-1; d_call: TRBD2; cdr3_aa: CASSMGSGTSDYNEQFF; cdr3_nt: TGTGCCAGTAGTATGGGATCCGGGACTAGCGACTACAATGAGCAGTTCTTC
clone_size: .; v_call: TRBV30; j_call: TRBJ1-2; d_call: .; cdr3_aa: CAWTPISGVYGYTF; cdr3_nt: TGTGCCTGGACCCCTATCTCAGGGGTCTATGGCTACACCTTC
clone_size: .; v_call: TRBV3-1/TRBV3-2; j_call: TRBJ2-7; d_call: .; cdr3_aa: CASSLDLGAYEQYF; cdr3_nt: TGTGCCAGCAGCCTAGATCTCGGGGCCTACGAGCAGTACTTC
clone_size: .; v_call: TRBV2; j_call: TRBJ1-2; d_call: TRBD1; cdr3_aa: CASSPDRVGNHTF; cdr3_nt: TGTGCCAGCAGTCCGGACAGGGTGGGTAATCACACCTTC
clone_size: .; v_call: TRBV24-1; j_call: TRBJ2-3; d_call: .; cdr3_aa: CATSDISTDTQYF; cdr3_nt: TGTGCCACCAGTGACATTAGCACAGATACGCAGTATTTT
clone_size: .; v_call: TRBV4-2; j_call: TRBJ1-2; d_call: .; cdr3_aa: CASSQDEVTSNYGYTF; cdr3_nt: TGTGCCAGCAGCCAAGATGAGGTTACAAGCAACTATGGCTACACCTTC
clone_size: .; v_call: TRBV24-1; j_call: TRBJ2-3; d_call: .; cdr3_aa: CATSDAEVGRGADTQYF; cdr3_nt: TGTGCCACCAGTGATGCCGAGGTCGGGAGAGGAGCAGATACGCAGTATTTT
clone_size: .; v_call: TRBV5-1; j_call: TRBJ2-3; d_call: TRBD2; cdr3_aa: CASSLALAGVPDTQYF; cdr3_nt: TGCGCCAGCAGCTTGGCACTAGCGGGAGTACCAGATACGCAGTATTTT
clone_size: .; v_call: TRBV4-1; j_call: TRBJ1-5; d_call: .; cdr3_aa: CASSQEFPSRGPQHF; cdr3_nt: TGCGCCAGCAGCCAAGAGTTCCCCAGCCGGGGGCCCCAGCATTTT
clone_size: few; v_call: TRBV5-4; j_call: TRBJ2-2; d_call: TRBD1; cdr3_aa: CASSLRGGQGGELFF; cdr3_nt: TGTGCCAGCAGCCTCCGAGGGGGCCAAGGCGGGGAGCTGTTTTTT
clone_size: .; v_call: TRBV3-1/TRBV3-2; j_call: TRBJ1-6; d_call: TRBD1; cdr3_aa: CASKTGTGESPLHF; cdr3_nt: TGTGCCAGCAAAACGGGAACAGGGGAATCACCCCTCCACTTT
clone_size: .; v_call: TRBV7-2; j_call: TRBJ2-1; d_call: TRBD2; cdr3_aa: CASSLAVSGRVGSYNEQFF; cdr3_nt: TGTGCCAGCAGCTTAGCGGTTAGCGGGAGGGTAGGTTCGTACAATGAGCAGTTCTTC
clone_size: .; v_call: TRBV7-2; j_call: TRBJ1-2; d_call: TRBD1; cdr3_aa: CASSLQPGQGAGGYTF; cdr3_nt: TGTGCCAGCAGCCTCCAACCGGGACAGGGGGCCGGTGGCTACACCTTC
clone_size: .; v_call: TRBV9; j_call: TRBJ2-7; d_call: TRBD1; cdr3_aa: CASSPRGTGTGLYEQYF; cdr3_nt: TGTGCCAGCAGCCCCCGAGGGACAGGAACCGGACTCTACGAGCAGTACTTC
clone_size: .; v_call: TRBV6-5; j_call: TRBJ1-2; d_call: .; cdr3_aa: CASSPRGGQAGGYTF; cdr3_nt: TGTGCCAGCAGCCCACGGGGGGGCCAGGCTGGGGGCTACACCTTC
clone_size: .; v_call: TRBV11-3; j_call: TRBJ1-1; d_call: .; cdr3_aa: CASSLEGGRDTEAFF; cdr3_nt: TGTGCCAGCAGCTTAGAAGGAGGAAGGGACACTGAAGCTTTCTTT
clone_size: .; v_call: TRBV12-3/TRBV12-4; j_call: TRBJ1-2; d_call: .; cdr3_aa: CASSLRDYGYTF; cdr3_nt: TGTGCCAGCAGTTTGCGGGACTATGGCTACACCTTC
clone_size: .; v_call: TRBV18; j_call: TRBJ2-2; d_call: .; cdr3_aa: CASSRSAANTGELFF; cdr3_nt: TGTGCCAGCTCAAGATCGGCGGCGAACACCGGGGAGCTGTTTTTT
clone_size: few; v_call: TRBV27; j_call: TRBJ2-2; d_call: .; cdr3_aa: CASSLSLQGLDTGELFF; cdr3_nt: TGTGCCAGCAGTTTAAGTCTACAGGGTCTGGACACCGGGGAGCTGTTTTTT
clone_size: once; v_call: TRBV3-1/TRBV3-2; j_call: TRBJ2-1; d_call: TRBD2; cdr3_aa: CASSQAAGVFYEQFF; cdr3_nt: TGTGCCAGCAGCCAAGCAGCGGGAGTATTCTATGAGCAGTTCTTC
clone_size: once; v_call: TRBV18; j_call: TRBJ1-2; d_call: TRBD1; cdr3_aa: CASSPRDRGYGYTF; cdr3_nt: TGTGCCAGCTCACCTCGGGACAGGGGGTATGGCTACACCTTC
clone_size: .; v_call: TRBV20-1; j_call: TRBJ2-5; d_call: .; cdr3_aa: CSARQGKTQYF; cdr3_nt: TGCAGTGCTAGACAGGGGAAGACCCAGTACTTC
clone_size: .; v_call: TRBV10-3; j_call: TRBJ2-3; d_call: TRBD2; cdr3_aa: CAISSGRAGDTQYF; cdr3_nt: TGTGCCATCTCTAGCGGGAGGGCCGGAGATACGCAGTATTTT
clone_size: .; v_call: TRBV12-3/TRBV12-4; j_call: TRBJ2-3; d_call: .; cdr3_aa: CASRGAMDTQYF; cdr3_nt: TGTGCCAGCAGGGGGGCAATGGATACGCAGTATTTT
clone_size: .; v_call: TRBV5-1; j_call: TRBJ2-5; d_call: TRBD2; cdr3_aa: CASTSRGSSETQYF; cdr3_nt: TGCGCCAGCACTTCCCGCGGGAGTTCGGAGACCCAGTACTTC
clone_size: .; v_call: TRBV9; j_call: TRBJ2-1; d_call: TRBD2; cdr3_aa: CASSVVSGRAFGEQFF; cdr3_nt: TGTGCCAGCAGCGTAGTAAGCGGGAGGGCCTTTGGTGAGCAGTTCTTC
clone_size: .; v_call: TRBV12-3/TRBV12-4; j_call: TRBJ1-2; d_call: .; cdr3_aa: CASSLAPPGVNTF; cdr3_nt: TGTGCCAGCAGTTTAGCACCCCCGGGGGTCAACACCTTC
clone_size: .; v_call: TRBV27; j_call: TRBJ2-1; d_call: TRBD2; cdr3_aa: CASSEREGNEQFF; cdr3_nt: TGTGCCAGCAGCGAGCGGGAGGGGAATGAGCAGTTCTTC
clone_size: .; v_call: TRBV6-4; j_call: TRBJ1-2; d_call: TRBD1; cdr3_aa: CASSMTGANYGYTF; cdr3_nt: TGTGCCAGCAGCATGACAGGGGCTAACTATGGCTACACCTTC
clone_size: .; v_call: TRBV19; j_call: TRBJ2-1; d_call: .; cdr3_aa: CASSIYRDEQFF; cdr3_nt: TGTGCCAGTAGTATCTATCGGGATGAGCAGTTCTTC
clone_size: .; v_call: TRBV5-6; j_call: TRBJ1-1; d_call: .; cdr3_aa: CASSFQGGTEAFF; cdr3_nt: TGTGCCAGCAGCTTTCAGGGTGGAACTGAAGCTTTCTTT
clone_size: .; v_call: TRBV25-1; j_call: TRBJ2-5; d_call: .; cdr3_aa: CAYPEGRPRETQYF; cdr3_nt: TGTGCCTACCCGGAGGGAAGGCCGCGGGAGACCCAGTACTTC
clone_size: .; v_call: TRBV7-9; j_call: TRBJ2-5; d_call: .; cdr3_aa: CASSSRVNGETQYF; cdr3_nt: TGTGCCAGCAGCAGCCGGGTCAATGGAGAGACCCAGTACTTC
clone_size: once; v_call: TRBV9; j_call: TRBJ2-7; d_call: .; cdr3_aa: CASSYAGPPYEQYF; cdr3_nt: TGTGCCAGCAGCTATGCAGGCCCTCCCTACGAGCAGTACTTC
clone_size: .; v_call: TRBV5-1; j_call: TRBJ2-1; d_call: TRBD2; cdr3_aa: CASSLGDWTRNEQFF; cdr3_nt: TGCGCCAGCAGCTTGGGGGACTGGACTAGGAATGAGCAGTTCTTC
clone_size: .; v_call: TRBV30; j_call: TRBJ2-1; d_call: TRBD2; cdr3_aa: CAWILAESYNEQFF; cdr3_nt: TGTGCCTGGATCCTAGCGGAGTCCTACAATGAGCAGTTCTTC
clone_size: .; v_call: TRBV18; j_call: TRBJ1-2; d_call: TRBD1; cdr3_aa: CASSQLGTGNYGYTF; cdr3_nt: TGTGCCAGCTCGCAATTAGGGACAGGGAACTATGGCTACACCTTC
clone_size: .; v_call: TRBV6-6; j_call: TRBJ1-6; d_call: .; cdr3_aa: CASSDSEGWRGSPLHF; cdr3_nt: TGTGCCAGCAGCGACAGCGAGGGGTGGAGGGGTTCACCCCTCCACTTT
clone_size: .; v_call: TRBV5-4; j_call: TRBJ1-1; d_call: TRBD1; cdr3_aa: CASSPGQGSENTEAFF; cdr3_nt: TGTGCCAGCAGCCCGGGACAGGGTTCGGAGAACACTGAAGCTTTCTTT
clone_size: .; v_call: TRBV14; j_call: TRBJ1-1; d_call: .; cdr3_aa: CASSHTWAQRENTEAFF; cdr3_nt: TGTGCCAGCAGCCATACATGGGCACAGCGGGAGAACACTGAAGCTTTCTTT